This is a list of T cell receptor beta chains from one sample in a study of T cell repertoires in cytomegalovirus infection. Each CDR3 protein gets one entry after TCRdb re-called the reads with MiXCR. The sample contains hundreds of thousands of distinct CDR3 sequences, approximately 42% of which appear only once. These receptors' targets are unknown. This material consisted of cultured PBMCs, taken from culture after CMV antigen stimulation. The receptors stem from a human donor in good health (CMV status not recorded). Some clones in this sample may be carry-over from other donors' samples. Both conserved end residues are part of each CDR3. The D gene is left open where the match is weak. Clone sizes are given selectively: once, few, many, or a class where the clone is expanded.

>once|.|TRBJ2-2|TRBV19
CASSESIGELFF
TGTGCCAGTAGCGAATCTATCGGGGAGCTGTTTTTT
>.|TRBD2|TRBJ2-5|TRBV6-5
CASRLAGGPGQETQYF
TGTGCCAGCAGACTAGCGGGGGGGCCGGGGCAAGAGACCCAGTACTTC
>few|TRBD1|TRBJ2-1|TRBV19
CASSMGQGTEQFF
TGTGCCAGTAGTATGGGACAGGGCACTGAGCAGTTCTTC
>.|.|TRBJ2-5|TRBV6-2/TRBV6-3
CASTGETQYF
TGTGCCAGCACCGGTGAGACCCAGTACTTC
>.|.|TRBJ2-3|TRBV6-6
CASSPRGGPPRDTQYF
TGTGCCAGCAGTCCCCGCGGAGGGCCCCCGAGAGATACGCAGTATTTT
>few|TRBD2|TRBJ2-5|TRBV12-3/TRBV12-4
CASSLVHGGGGETQYF
TGTGCCAGCAGTTTAGTTCACGGCGGGGGGGGAGAGACCCAGTACTTC
>.|.|TRBJ2-7|TRBV27
CASSPTILPQSPYEQYF
TGTGCCAGCAGTCCGACAATCCTTCCGCAGAGCCCCTACGAGCAGTACTTC
>.|.|TRBJ2-1|TRBV19
CASSITGEQFF
TGTGCCAGTAGTATCACGGGGGAGCAGTTCTTC
>.|.|TRBJ2-5|TRBV12-3/TRBV12-4
CASSLVSGTAQETQYF
TGTGCCAGCAGTTTAGTTTCCGGAACTGCGCAAGAGACCCAGTACTTC
>.|.|TRBJ2-1|TRBV15
CATSRGGGGISYNEQFF
TGTGCCACCAGCAGAGGAGGAGGCGGGATCTCCTACAATGAGCAGTTCTTC
>.|.|TRBJ2-1|TRBV6-1
CASSEGRWGLGSYNEQFF
TGTGCCAGCAGTGAAGGCAGGTGGGGGTTGGGCTCCTACAATGAGCAGTTCTTC
>few|TRBD1|TRBJ1-2|TRBV18
CASSPRDSLLGYGYTF
TGTGCCAGCTCACCACGGGACAGCCTCTTAGGCTATGGCTACACCTTC
>.|.|TRBJ2-2|TRBV12-3/TRBV12-4
CASRMSGPTGELFF
TGTGCCAGCAGAATGAGCGGGCCGACCGGGGAGCTGTTTTTT
>.|.|TRBJ2-5|TRBV7-9
CASSLVRGFGETQYF
TGTGCCAGCAGCTTAGTTCGCGGCTTTGGGGAGACCCAGTACTTC
>few|.|TRBJ1-1|TRBV12-3/TRBV12-4
CASSLAREGTEAFF
TGTGCCAGCAGTTTAGCCAGGGAGGGCACTGAAGCTTTCTTT
>.|TRBD1|TRBJ1-3|TRBV7-8
CASSLGGQGLGNTIYF
TGTGCCAGCAGCTTAGGTGGACAGGGGCTGGGAAACACCATATATTTT
>.|.|TRBJ2-3|TRBV7-9
CASSLWDTTDTQYF
TGTGCCAGCAGCTTATGGGACACCACAGATACGCAGTATTTT
>.|.|TRBJ2-2|TRBV7-2
CASVGGYTGELFF
TGTGCCAGCGTGGGGGGCTACACCGGGGAGCTGTTTTTT
>few|.|TRBJ2-1|TRBV9
CASSERGSGTYNEQFF
TGTGCCAGCAGCGAACGGGGGAGCGGAACCTACAATGAGCAGTTCTTC
>few|TRBD1|TRBJ1-2|TRBV28
CASSLTGTGPGYTF
TGTGCCAGCAGTTTGACCGGGACAGGGCCTGGCTACACCTTC
>.|.|TRBJ2-5|TRBV27
CASSFWGTQYF
TGTGCCAGCAGTTTCTGGGGGACCCAGTACTTC
>.|.|TRBJ2-2|TRBV6-6
CASSYAAGPGAGELFF
TGTGCCAGCAGTTACGCTGCCGGGCCTGGGGCCGGGGAGCTGTTTTTT
>few|TRBD1|TRBJ1-5|TRBV5-1
CASSTGQGGEPQHF
TGCGCCAGCAGCACCGGACAGGGAGGCGAGCCCCAGCATTTT
>.|.|TRBJ1-3|TRBV7-2
CASSLEQGGTIYF
TGTGCCAGCAGCCTGGAACAGGGCGGAACCATATATTTT
>.|TRBD1|TRBJ2-3|TRBV18
CASSPYTGGADTQYF
TGTGCCAGCTCACCATACACAGGGGGCGCAGATACGCAGTATTTT
>.|.|TRBJ1-4|TRBV25-1
CASSPEINEKLFF
TGTGCCAGCAGCCCGGAGATTAATGAAAAACTGTTTTTT
>few|.|TRBJ1-1|TRBV27
CASSLYPGRNTEAFF
TGTGCCAGCAGTTTATATCCAGGAAGGAACACTGAAGCTTTCTTT
>.|.|TRBJ2-7|TRBV2
CASTFAEGPYEQYF
TGTGCCAGCACTTTCGCAGAGGGACCCTACGAGCAGTACTTC
>few|TRBD1|TRBJ2-1|TRBV7-2
CASSLRTGPTYNEQFF
TGTGCCAGCAGCTTACGGACAGGGCCCACCTACAATGAGCAGTTCTTC
>.|TRBD2|TRBJ2-5|TRBV11-2
CASGGGAQETQYF
TGTGCCAGCGGGGGAGGGGCACAAGAGACCCAGTACTTC
>.|.|TRBJ2-5|TRBV5-5
CASSFWGQTRETQYF
TGTGCCAGCAGCTTTTGGGGACAGACTAGGGAGACCCAGTACTTC
>.|TRBD1|TRBJ2-7|TRBV5-5
CASSRGQGGWGYEQYF
TGTGCCAGCAGCCGCGGACAGGGTGGCTGGGGATACGAGCAGTACTTC
>.|.|TRBJ2-7|TRBV4-2
CASSQAKGPSYEQYF
TGTGCCAGCAGCCAAGCGAAGGGCCCCTCCTACGAGCAGTACTTC
>.|.|TRBJ1-5|TRBV5-1
CASSLYEDSPTDRNQPQHF
TGCGCCAGCAGCTTATACGAGGACAGCCCCACCGATAGAAATCAGCCCCAGCATTTT
>.|TRBD1|TRBJ1-3|TRBV6-6
CASRQQGPGNTIYF
TGTGCCAGCAGACAACAGGGGCCTGGAAACACCATATATTTT
>.|.|TRBJ2-5|TRBV27
CASSPIVSVIAETQYF
TGTGCCAGCAGCCCCATTGTCTCGGTGATCGCAGAGACCCAGTACTTC
>.|.|TRBJ1-1|TRBV7-9
CASSSNWGGWTEAFF
TGTGCCAGCAGCTCAAATTGGGGGGGCTGGACTGAAGCTTTCTTT
>.|.|TRBJ2-7|TRBV6-1
CASSEMNRGGAEQYF
TGTGCCAGCAGCGAAATGAACAGGGGGGGAGCCGAGCAGTACTTC
>few|.|TRBJ2-3|TRBV7-2
CASSYLGEKDTQYF
TGTGCCAGCAGCTACCTGGGAGAGAAAGATACGCAGTATTTT
>.|.|TRBJ1-4|TRBV7-9
CASSLGQVNEKLFF
TGTGCCAGCAGCTTAGGGCAGGTTAATGAAAAACTGTTTTTT
>.|TRBD2|TRBJ2-3|TRBV6-8
CASTWRGGRTDTQYF
TGTGCCAGCACATGGCGGGGGGGCCGCACAGATACGCAGTATTTT